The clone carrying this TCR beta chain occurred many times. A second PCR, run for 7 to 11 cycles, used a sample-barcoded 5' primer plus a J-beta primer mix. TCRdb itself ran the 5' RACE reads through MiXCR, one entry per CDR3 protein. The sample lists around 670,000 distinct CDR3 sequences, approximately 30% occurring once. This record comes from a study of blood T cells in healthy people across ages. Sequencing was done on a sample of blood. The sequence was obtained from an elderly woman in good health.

The CDR3 sequence is CASSYFQTRGGEQFF. The CDR3 region has the DNA TGTGCCAGCAGTTACTTTCAGACTAGGGGGGGTGAGCAGTTCTTC. V usage is TRBV6-5 and J usage is TRBJ2-1; possible D gene TRBD2, 7 bases. Germline V CDR1 and CDR2: MNHEY, SVGAGI. Trimming removed 1 base at V and 9 bases at J, with 16 bases between. This CDR3 comprises 15 residues.